This is a list of T cell receptor beta chains from one sample in a study of regulatory T cells in long-lasting Graves disease. MiXCR, applied by TCRdb to the multiplex PCR reads, yields one record per CDR3 protein. The table shows some 500,000 distinct CDR3 sequences, with roughly a sixth occurring only once. These sequences were also reported in another study, on T cells in Graves' hyperthyroidism and ophthalmopathy.

Sequencing was performed on peripheral blood mononuclear cells (PBMCs), taken at new diagnosis, from a patient treated with antithyroid drugs. These receptors originate from a woman aged 35-65 years with Graves disease. The CDR3 runs from the conserved cysteine through the conserved F or W. D genes are given only for firm matches. The size of a clone is reported for some rows only, either as once, few or many, or as a class for expanded clones.

v_call,j_call,clone_size,d_call,cdr3_nt,cdr3_aa
TRBV7-9,TRBJ1-2,few,.,TGTGCCAGCAGCGCAGACCAGGGTTTCGGCTACACCTTC,CASSADQGFGYTF
TRBV27,TRBJ2-5,.,TRBD1,TGTGCCAGCAGGCCTTGGGGGGACAGGGTACAAGAGACCCAGTACTTC,CASRPWGDRVQETQYF
TRBV5-1,TRBJ2-2,once,TRBD1,TGCGCCAGCAGCTTGACAGGGGCCCCGGACACCGGGGAGCTGTTTTTT,CASSLTGAPDTGELFF
TRBV7-8,TRBJ2-7,many,.,TGTGCCAGCAGCTTAGCTAGGGTTAGCTACGAGCAGTACTTC,CASSLARVSYEQYF
TRBV7-9,TRBJ1-4,few,.,TGTGCCAGCAGCTTAGGGTCGTCAGGGAGCGAAAAACTGTTTTTT,CASSLGSSGSEKLFF
TRBV2,TRBJ2-1,few,.,TGTGCCAGTAATACAGATAGGGGAGAATACAATGAGCAGTTCTTC,CASNTDRGEYNEQFF
TRBV30,TRBJ2-3,many,.,TGTGCCTGGAGGAGAGGAGATACGCAGTATTTT,CAWRRGDTQYF
TRBV12-5,TRBJ2-2,many,.,TGTGCTGCCCCGGGCACCGGGGAGCTGTTTTTT,CAAPGTGELFF
TRBV30,TRBJ2-3,.,TRBD2,TGTGCCTGGAGTGTGGGGCGGGGGGGCCATACGCAGTATTTT,CAWSVGRGGHTQYF
TRBV5-5,TRBJ2-5,few,.,TGTGCCAGCAGCGAAGGGATTCAAGAGACCCAGTACTTC,CASSEGIQETQYF
TRBV2,TRBJ2-7,.,.,TGTGCCAGCAGTCCCCGCGGGGTATGGTCCTACGAGCAGTACTTC,CASSPRGVWSYEQYF
TRBV6-2/TRBV6-3,TRBJ2-5,few,.,TGTGCCAGCAGCCATCCGGGACGCCGGGAGACCCAGTACTTC,CASSHPGRRETQYF
TRBV19,TRBJ1-5,many,.,TGTGCCAGTAGTATATCCGGGGTTAACAATCAGCCCCAGCATTTT,CASSISGVNNQPQHF
TRBV30,TRBJ2-7,many,.,TGTGCCTGCACTATAAGCCGGGAGCAGTACTTC,CACTISREQYF
TRBV12-3/TRBV12-4,TRBJ1-5,few,.,TGTGCCAGCAGTCCGGGGTCCCCCCAGAGCAATCAGCCCCAGCATTTT,CASSPGSPQSNQPQHF
TRBV7-6,TRBJ2-1,few,.,TGTGCCAGCAGCGAGCTCTCTTGGGGGCGCAATGAGCAGTTCTTC,CASSELSWGRNEQFF